Listed here are 24 T cell receptor beta chains from one sample, sequenced in a study of T cells expressing NK-cell markers. No DNA is given; TCRdb re-called the 5' RACE reads and lists each CDR3 protein once. The sample includes about 370,000 distinct CDR3 sequences. The specimen was blood T cells: a sorted CD56 or NKG2C T cell subset, CD4+ or CD8+ T cells, or bulk PBMC T cells (not recorded which). The receptors were gathered from a woman aged 50 to 65 in good health.

The J gene is TRBJ2-5, the V gene TRBV5-1. CDR1 is SGHRS, CDR2 YFSETQ, per germline. The CDR3 has 16 residues. CDR3 protein: CASSLVHWGNQETQYF.

The chain has TRBV12-3 or TRBV12-4 and TRBJ1-6; the D call of TRBD1 rests on TCRdb alone, since no DNA is present to check it. The CDR3 contains 15 residues. The CDR3 sequence is CASSLARTGTAPLHF.

The chain couples TRBV5-1 to TRBJ1-2. The CDR3 sequence is 14 residues long. Germline V lookup: CDR1 SGHRS, CDR2 YFSETQ. CDR3 sequence: CASSLAQGDYGYTF.

The chain uses TRBV29-1 and TRBJ2-1. Per germline, CDR1 SQVTM and CDR2 ANQGSEA. The CDR3 is 15 amino acids. The CDR3 loop reads CSVVSFGVGANEQFF.

The V call is TRBV12-3 or TRBV12-4, the J call TRBJ2-1; TCRdb's D call of TRBD2 is untestable without DNA. The CDR3 is made up of 14 amino acids. CDR3 sequence reads: CASTSGGTYNEQFF.

V and J are TRBV6-4 and TRBJ2-1; TCRdb outputs TRBD1, but without DNA this stays unchecked. CDR1 and CDR2 (germline): MRHNA, SNTAGT. The CDR3 sequence is 17 residues long. This CDR3 is CASSKPGAKTTYNEQFF.

The genes are TRBV30 and TRBJ2-7. The CDR3 runs 14 residues. CDR1 and CDR2 (germline): GTSNPN, SVGIG (reference sequence). The CDR3 is CAWNPLDRSYEQYF. Full variable domain (outside the CDR3, taken from reference TRBV30 and TRBJ2-7): SQTIHQWPATLVQPVGSPLSLECTVEGTSNPNLYWYRQAAGRGLQLLFYSVGIGQISSEVPQNLSASRPQDRQFILSSKKLLLSDSGFYLCAWNPLDRSYEQYFGPGTRLTVT.

The CDR3 sequence: CSVGEANTGELFF. The rearrangement uses TRBV29-1 and TRBJ2-2. Germline CDR1 is SQVTM and CDR2 is ANQGSEA. The CDR3 runs to 13 residues.

This CDR3 is CASSRDRLNTDTQYF. The chain links TRBV4-1 to TRBJ2-3; TCRdb's D gene call, TRBD1, goes unchecked for lack of DNA. The CDR3 has 15 residues. Germline V gene data show CDR1 as MGHRA and CDR2 as YSYEKL.

The rearrangement joins TRBV11-2 to TRBJ2-1. This CDR3 comprises 14 residues. CDR1 is SGHAT, CDR2 FQNNGV, per germline. CDR3 protein: CASSLGQRLSEQFF.

This rearrangement joins TRBV10-2 to TRBJ1-4; no DNA is available, so the TRBD1 call from TCRdb remains unchecked. This CDR3 has 14 residues. Germline V gene data show CDR1 as WSHSY and CDR2 as SAAADI. Here the CDR3 reads CASSEDRGNEKLFF.

The chain recombines TRBV20-1 with TRBJ2-5; absent DNA, TCRdb's TRBD1 call cannot be checked. The CDR3 length is 15 residues. Germline lookup yields CDR1 DFQATT and CDR2 SNEGSKA (reference sequence). The chain's CDR3 is CSADPGQGARKTQYF.

This chain joins TRBV11-2 and TRBJ2-2; the D gene TCRdb calls, TRBD1, cannot be checked with no DNA. Germline assignment: CDR1 SGHAT and CDR2 FQNNGV. This CDR3 contains 13 residues. This chain's CDR3 is CASRQTGHRELFF.

The chain is built from TRBV29-1 and TRBJ2-7; the TCRdb call, TRBD1, lacks DNA for checking. The CDR3 totals 12 residues. CDR1 and CDR2 (germline): SQVTM, ANQGSEA. CDR3 loop: CSVGTPRIEQYF.

The rearrangement uses TRBV30 and TRBJ1-2; TCRdb calls TRBD1, which cannot be checked without DNA. This CDR3 is built from 13 residues. Germline V gene lookup returns CDR1 GTSNPN and CDR2 SVGIG (reference sequence). This chain's CDR3 is CAWKGQGDYGYTF.

The chain combines TRBV10-3 with TRBJ2-7; TCRdb designates TRBD1, a call that cannot be tested without DNA. Germline V lookup: CDR1 ENHRY, CDR2 SYGVKD. CDR3 length equals 16 residues. The CDR3 region is CAISEGITGYFDEQYF.

The V and J genes are TRBV11-2 and TRBJ2-1. Germline V gene sequence: CDR1 SGHAT, CDR2 FQNNGV. CDR3 length: 17 residues. Here the CDR3 reads CASSLGSNWASYNEQFF.

This chain uses TRBV5-6 with TRBJ2-3; checking the TCRdb D call of TRBD2 is not possible without DNA. The CDR3 spans 17 residues. Germline values: CDR1 SGHDT, CDR2 YYEEEE. CDR3 protein: CASSQDSGSMRTDTQYF.

V usage is TRBV11-3 and J usage is TRBJ2-6. The CDR3 spans 15 residues. In germline, CDR1 is SGHNT, CDR2 YENEEA. CDR3 region: CASSDMVAGANVLTF.

V and J are TRBV19 and TRBJ2-2; the D call of TRBD1 rests on TCRdb alone, since no DNA is present to check it. Germline V CDR1 and CDR2: LNHDA, SQIVND (reference sequence). The CDR3 is 14 amino acids. The CDR3 is CASMKGGYTGELFF.

The V and J genes are TRBV7-8 and TRBJ2-7; TCRdb gives TRBD1 as the D gene, but with no DNA this cannot be confirmed. CDR3 length: 12 residues. From germline, CDR1 is SGHVS and CDR2 FQNEAQ. The CDR3 loop is CASGTQDYEQYF. Full variable domain (missing parts from reference TRBV7-8 and TRBJ2-7): GAGVSQSPRYKVAKRGQDVALRCDPISGHVSLFWYQQALGQGPEFLTYFQNEAQLDKSGLPSDRFFAERPEGSVSTLKIQRTQQEDSAVYLCASGTQDYEQYFGPGTRLTVT.

This chain uses TRBV10-2 with TRBJ2-5; as DNA is missing, the TRBD1 call by TCRdb cannot be tested. Germline V gene lookup returns CDR1 WSHSY and CDR2 SAAADI. This CDR3 is 17 amino acids long. CDR3 sequence reads: CASNTRTGQVPQETQYF.

The J gene is TRBJ2-7, the V gene TRBV29-1; TCRdb's D call, TRBD2, is unchecked because there is no DNA. Germline CDR1 reads SQVTM; CDR2 reads ANQGSEA. CDR3 length: 12 residues. CDR3 region: CSVGGANYEQYF.

The rearrangement uses TRBV7-9 and TRBJ2-1. This CDR3 spans 13 amino acids. Germline assignment: CDR1 SEHNR and CDR2 FQNEAQ (reference sequence). The CDR3 loop reads CASSLDGHAEQFF.